The T cell receptor beta chain under discussion was sequenced for a study of OX40 agonist ivuxolimab in advanced cancers. Overall study context: The group had a mean age of about 60 years, ranged from roughly 20 to 80, and was approximately 81% male.

Germline trimming cut 10 bases from V and 2 bases from J; bases unmatched to any gene: 10. Germline V gene data show CDR1 as SNHLY and CDR2 as FYNNEI. The CDR3 totals 16 residues. This clone was seen a single time. Its antigen is still unknown. Method: immunoSEQ multiplex PCR; TCRdb's copy keeps in-frame clones and lacks some. The sample holds approximately 70,000 clones, more than 70% seen once. Study findings and constraints: No determination was made of the antigen specificity of the expanded peripheral T cells.

The TCR sequence derives from an adult with an advanced solid tumor such as melanoma, head and neck, liver or kidney cancer. Material: CD4+ or CD8+ T cells sorted from blood, obtained in a trial of the OX40 agonist ivuxolimab. V usage is TRBV2 and J usage is TRBJ2-3; the match to TRBD2 covers 12 bases. CDR3 bases: TGTGCCATGTCTAGCGGGAGGGCCTTTGACACAGATACGCAGTATTTT. Amino acid sequence: CAMSSGRAFDTDTQYF.